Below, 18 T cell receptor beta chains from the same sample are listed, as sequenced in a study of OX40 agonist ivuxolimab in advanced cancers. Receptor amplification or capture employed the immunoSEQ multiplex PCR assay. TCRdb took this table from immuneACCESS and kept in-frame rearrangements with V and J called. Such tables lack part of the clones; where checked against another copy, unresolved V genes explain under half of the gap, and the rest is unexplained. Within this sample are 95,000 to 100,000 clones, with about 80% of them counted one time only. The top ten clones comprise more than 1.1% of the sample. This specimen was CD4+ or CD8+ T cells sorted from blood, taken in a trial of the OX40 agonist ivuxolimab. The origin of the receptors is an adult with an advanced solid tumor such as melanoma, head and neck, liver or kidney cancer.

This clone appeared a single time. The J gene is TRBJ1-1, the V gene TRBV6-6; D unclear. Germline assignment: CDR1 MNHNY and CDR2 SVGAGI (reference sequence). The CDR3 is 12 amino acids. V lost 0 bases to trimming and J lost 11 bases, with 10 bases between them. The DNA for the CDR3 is TGTGCCAGCAGTTACTCTCTAGCCCGGGCTTTCTTT. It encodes CASSYSLARAFF.

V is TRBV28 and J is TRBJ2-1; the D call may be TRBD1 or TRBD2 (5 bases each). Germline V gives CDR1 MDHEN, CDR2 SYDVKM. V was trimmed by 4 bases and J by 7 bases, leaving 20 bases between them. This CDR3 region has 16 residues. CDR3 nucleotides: TGTGCCAGCAGTTACACCGGGACCAGGCGTTGGAATGAGCAGTTCTTC. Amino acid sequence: CASSYTGTRRWNEQFF.

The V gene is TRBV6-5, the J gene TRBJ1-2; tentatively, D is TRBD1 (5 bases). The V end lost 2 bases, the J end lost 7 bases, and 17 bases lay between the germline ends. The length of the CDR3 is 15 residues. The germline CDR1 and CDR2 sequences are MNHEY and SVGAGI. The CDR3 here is CASSYLGREDRGYTF. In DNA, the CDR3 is TGTGCCAGCAGTTACCTTGGCAGGGAGGATCGTGGCTACACCTTC.

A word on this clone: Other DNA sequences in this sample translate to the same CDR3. As DNA, the CDR3 is TGTGCCAGCTCACCCCGTGATACGCAGTATTTT. It is translated as CASSPRDTQYF. The V and J genes are TRBV18 and TRBJ2-3; no firm D call. V lost 3 bases and J lost 6, with 4 bases in between. Germline CDR1 is KGHSH and CDR2 is LQKENI. There are 11 residues in the CDR3.

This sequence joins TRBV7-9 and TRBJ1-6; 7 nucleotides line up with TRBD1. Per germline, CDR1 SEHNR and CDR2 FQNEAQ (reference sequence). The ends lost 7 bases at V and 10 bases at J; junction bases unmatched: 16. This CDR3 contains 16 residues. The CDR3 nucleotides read TGTGCCAGCACCTTCATGACAGGGATCTCTTACTCACCCCTCCACTTT. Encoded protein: CASTFMTGISYSPLHF.

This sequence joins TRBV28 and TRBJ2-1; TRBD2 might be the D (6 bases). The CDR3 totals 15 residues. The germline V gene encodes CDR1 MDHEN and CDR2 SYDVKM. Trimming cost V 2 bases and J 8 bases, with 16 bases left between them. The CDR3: CASSLKGLRPYEQFF. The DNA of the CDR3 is TGTGCCAGCAGTTTAAAAGGACTACGGCCTTATGAGCAGTTCTTC.

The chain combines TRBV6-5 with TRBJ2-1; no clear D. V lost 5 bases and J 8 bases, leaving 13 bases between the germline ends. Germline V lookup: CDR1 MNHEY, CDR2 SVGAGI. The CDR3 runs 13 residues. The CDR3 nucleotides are TGTGCCAGCAGTCAGACCCTTATCGATGAGCAGTTCTTC. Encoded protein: CASSQTLIDEQFF.

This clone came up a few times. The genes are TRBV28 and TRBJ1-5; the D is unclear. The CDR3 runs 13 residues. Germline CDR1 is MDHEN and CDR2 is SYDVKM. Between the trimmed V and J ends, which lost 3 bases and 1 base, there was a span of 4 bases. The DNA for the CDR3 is TGTGCCAGCAGTTTGGAGAGCAATCAGCCCCAGCATTTT. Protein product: CASSLESNQPQHF.

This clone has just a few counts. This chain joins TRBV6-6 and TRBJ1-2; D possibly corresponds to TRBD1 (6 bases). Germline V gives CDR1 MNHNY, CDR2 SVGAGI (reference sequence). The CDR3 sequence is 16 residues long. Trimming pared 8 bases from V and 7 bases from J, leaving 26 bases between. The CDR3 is CASRKGTGILRAGYTF. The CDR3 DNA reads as TGTGCCAGCCGGAAAGGAACAGGGATTCTCAGGGCTGGCTACACCTTC.

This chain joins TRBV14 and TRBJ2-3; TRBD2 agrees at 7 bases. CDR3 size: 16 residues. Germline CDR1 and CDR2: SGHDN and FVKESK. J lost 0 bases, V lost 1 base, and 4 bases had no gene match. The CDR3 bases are TGTGCCAGCAGCCAAGGAGGAGCGGGAAGCACAGATACGCAGTATTTT. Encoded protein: CASSQGGAGSTDTQYF.

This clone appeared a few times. CDR3 sequence (DNA): TGTGCCAGCAGTTACTCGATCCTCTATCAGCCCCAGCATTTT. This encodes CASSYSILYQPQHF. The rearrangement joins TRBV6-5 to TRBJ1-5; no clear D gene. Between the trimmed V and J ends, which lost 0 bases and 5 bases, there was a span of 8 bases. This CDR3 comprises 14 residues. Germline CDR1 is MNHEY and CDR2 is SVGAGI.

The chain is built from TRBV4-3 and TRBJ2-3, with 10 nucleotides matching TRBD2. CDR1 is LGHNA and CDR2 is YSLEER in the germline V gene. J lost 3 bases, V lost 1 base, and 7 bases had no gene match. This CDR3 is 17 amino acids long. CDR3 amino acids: CASSQAASGRSTDTQYF. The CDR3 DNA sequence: TGCGCCAGCAGCCAAGCTGCTAGCGGGAGATCGACAGATACGCAGTATTTT.

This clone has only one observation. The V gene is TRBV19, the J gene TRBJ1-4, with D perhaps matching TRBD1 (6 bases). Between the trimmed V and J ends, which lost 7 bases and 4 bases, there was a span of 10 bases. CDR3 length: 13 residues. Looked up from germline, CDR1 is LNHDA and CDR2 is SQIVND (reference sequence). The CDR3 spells CASNGQNNEKLFF. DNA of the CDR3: TGTGCCAGTAATGGACAGAATAATGAAAAACTGTTTTTT.

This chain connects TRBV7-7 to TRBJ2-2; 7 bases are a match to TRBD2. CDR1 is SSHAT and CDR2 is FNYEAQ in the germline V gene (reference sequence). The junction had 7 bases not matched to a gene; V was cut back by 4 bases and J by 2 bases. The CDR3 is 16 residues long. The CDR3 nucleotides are TGTGCCAGCAGCTCCCAGACTAGCAGAAACACCGGGGAGCTGTTTTTT. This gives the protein CASSSQTSRNTGELFF.

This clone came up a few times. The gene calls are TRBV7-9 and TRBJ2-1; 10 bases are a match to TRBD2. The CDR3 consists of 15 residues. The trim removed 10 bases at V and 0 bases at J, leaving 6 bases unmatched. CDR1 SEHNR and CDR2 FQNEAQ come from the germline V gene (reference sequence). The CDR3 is CAIRSGGASYNEQFF. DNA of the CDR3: TGTGCCATCCGGAGCGGGGGGGCCTCCTACAATGAGCAGTTCTTC.

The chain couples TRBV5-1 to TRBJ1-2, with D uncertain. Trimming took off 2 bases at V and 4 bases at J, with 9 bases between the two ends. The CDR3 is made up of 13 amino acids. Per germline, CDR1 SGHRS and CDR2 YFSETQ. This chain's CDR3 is CASSFGDSYGYTF. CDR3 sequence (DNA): TGCGCCAGCAGCTTCGGGGATAGCTATGGCTACACCTTC.

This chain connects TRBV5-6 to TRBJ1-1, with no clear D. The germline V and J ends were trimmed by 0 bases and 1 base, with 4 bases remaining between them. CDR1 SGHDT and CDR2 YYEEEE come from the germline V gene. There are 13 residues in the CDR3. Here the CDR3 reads CASSLEWNTEAFF. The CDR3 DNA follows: TGTGCCAGCAGCTTGGAATGGAACACTGAAGCTTTCTTT.

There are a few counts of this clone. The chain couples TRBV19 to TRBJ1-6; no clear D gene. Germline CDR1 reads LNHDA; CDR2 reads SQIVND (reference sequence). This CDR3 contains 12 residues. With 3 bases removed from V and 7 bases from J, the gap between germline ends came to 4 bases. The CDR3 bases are TGTGCCAGTAGTATGCCCAATTCACCCCTCCACTTT. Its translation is CASSMPNSPLHF. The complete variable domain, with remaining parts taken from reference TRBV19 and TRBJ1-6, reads DGGITQSPKYLFRKEGQNVTLSCEQNLNHDAMYWYRQDPGQGLRLIYYSQIVNDFQKGDIAEGYSVSREKKESFPLTVTSAQKNPTAFYLCASSMPNSPLHFGNGTRLTVT.